This T cell receptor beta chain was sequenced for a study of shared clonotypes between healthy human individuals. This CDR3 has 14 residues. With V trimmed by 6 bases and J by 2 bases, 5 bases remained unmatched. Per germline, CDR1 MDHEN and CDR2 SYDVKM. TCRdb's copy holds only in-frame clones and misses some; the assay was immunoSEQ multiplex PCR. Here the sample spans a few million clones, over 85% being singletons. Sequences were obtained from naive CD4+ T cells from PBMCs. The subset denotes: CD45RA+ positively selected. The sequence was obtained from a man younger than 35 in good health. Some clones in this sample may be carry-over from other donors' samples. The rearrangement joins TRBV28 to TRBJ2-3, with TRBD2 matching over 7 bases. This chain's CDR3 is CASSASGNTDTQYF. DNA of the CDR3: TGTGCCAGCAGCGCTAGCGGCAACACAGATACGCAGTATTTT.